Following are 8 T cell receptor beta chains from one sample sequenced in a study of blood T cell repertoires in COVID-19. The data were produced by immunoSEQ multiplex PCR, yet TCRdb's version contains in-frame clones alone and is incomplete. Among fewer than 70,000 clones listed, over 70% were seen once. Sequencing used peripheral blood. These receptor sequences come from a human donor in a cohort sampled during active COVID-19.

The chain recombines TRBV24-1 with TRBJ1-4, with D perhaps matching TRBD1 (6 bases). The ends were cut back, 5 bases at V and 3 bases at J, with 12 bases in the middle. CDR3 length: 15 amino acids. Germline loops: CDR1 KGHDR, CDR2 SFDVKD. As DNA, the CDR3 is TGTGCCACCAGTGCGGCAGGGGCGGCTAATGAAAAACTGTTTTTT. Encoded protein: CATSAAGAANEKLFF.

This clone is a singleton in its sample. The V gene is TRBV28, the J gene TRBJ1-2; 7 bases align to TRBD1. Looked up from germline, CDR1 is MDHEN and CDR2 is SYDVKM. This CDR3 is 13 amino acids long. Trimming took 9 bases from V and 2 from J; bases not matched to a gene: 6. The CDR3 DNA follows: TGTGCCAGTAGGGACAGCCGAAACTATGGCTACACCTTC. The encoded protein is CASRDSRNYGYTF.

The V and J genes are TRBV20-1 and TRBJ2-1; TRBD1 matches 10 bases. Trimming cost V 3 bases and J 3 bases; bases outside gene matches: 2. The CDR3 totals 14 residues. Per the germline V gene, CDR1 is DFQATT and CDR2 is SNEGSKA (reference sequence). The CDR3 region is CSASWDRGYNEQFF. For the CDR3, the DNA is TGCAGTGCTAGTTGGGACAGGGGCTACAATGAGCAGTTCTTC.

This clone was detected many times. The chain has TRBV7-9 and TRBJ1-6; D is unresolved. From germline, CDR1 is SEHNR and CDR2 FQNEAQ (reference sequence). The CDR3 covers 14 residues. V dropped 1 base and J dropped 6 bases, with 7 bases sitting between them. CDR3 sequence: CASSLGAVNSPLHF. In DNA form, the CDR3 reads TGTGCCAGCAGCTTAGGGGCAGTTAATTCACCCCTCCACTTT.

The rearrangement uses TRBV7-9 and TRBJ1-6, with D maybe TRBD1 (6 bases). There are 16 residues in the CDR3. Looked up from germline, CDR1 is SEHNR and CDR2 is FQNEAQ (reference sequence). Trimming removed 4 bases from V and 6 bases from J, with 16 bases in between. Here the CDR3 reads CASSSYKGQFNSPLHF. The DNA of the CDR3 is TGTGCCAGCAGCTCCTACAAGGGACAATTTAATTCACCCCTCCACTTT.

J is TRBJ1-6 and V is TRBV5-5; maybe TRBD1 (5 bases). V was pared by 4 bases and J by 6 bases, with 23 bases between. This CDR3 contains 18 residues. Germline CDR1 is SGHKS and CDR2 is YYEKEE (reference sequence). In DNA, the CDR3 is TGTGCCAGCAGCCTCCAACCCAATTCGGGGGGGGTTAATTCACCCCTCCACTTT. As protein: CASSLQPNSGGVNSPLHF.

The V and J genes are TRBV28 and TRBJ1-2; the D is unclear. Trimming left V 7 bases short and J 0 bases short, with 6 bases between. The CDR3 spans 12 residues. Per germline, CDR1 MDHEN and CDR2 SYDVKM. DNA of the CDR3: TGTGCCAGCATGAGGGCTAACTATGGCTACACCTTC. Amino acids: CASMRANYGYTF.

The chain couples TRBV24-1 to TRBJ2-7; D may be TRBD1 (5 bases). This CDR3 contains 14 residues. Per the germline V gene, CDR1 is KGHDR and CDR2 is SFDVKD. Trimming took off 5 bases at V and 1 base at J, with 11 bases between the two ends. As DNA, the CDR3 is TGTGCCACCAGTGCTCCAGGGAATTCCTACGAGCAGTACTTC. Translating it yields CATSAPGNSYEQYF.